This T cell receptor (beta chain) was retrieved from a study of T cells after yellow fever vaccination. This clonotype showed up just a few times. Study-level points and caveats: A weaker but faster secondary response was observed, peaking on day 5 versus 15.

V lost 2 bases, J lost 2 bases, and 3 bases stayed unmatched. The germline V gene has CDR1 KGHDR and CDR2 SFDVKD. CDR3 length: 15 residues. TCRdb independently ran MiXCR on the 5' RACE reads; one entry per CDR3 protein. The data show around 53,000 distinct CDR3 sequences, 5% to 8.5% seen once. The chain links TRBV24-1 to TRBJ2-3; 7 bases are shared with TRBD1. The specimen comprised CD8+ T cells not binding an NS4B(214-222) dextramer, sorted from PBMCs, sampled approximately 40 days after the first yellow fever vaccination. The receptor was derived from a young man who received the YFV17D yellow fever vaccine. The CDR3 sequence: CATSDSDRYTDTQYF. The CDR3 coding sequence is TGTGCCACCAGTGATTCGGACAGGTACACAGATACGCAGTATTTT.